The present T cell receptor (beta chain) was sequenced within a study of blood T cell repertoires in COVID-19. Residents of about two dozen US areas, aged roughly 18 to 89 years, made up the participants. Profiled with immunoSEQ multiplex PCR; TCRdb holds only in-frame clones, not every one. The sample has around 400,000 clones; roughly nine tenths are singletons. Trimming stripped 7 bases from V and 2 bases from J, with 12 bases between. The CDR3 extends over 13 amino acids. V usage is TRBV12-3 or TRBV12-4 and J usage is TRBJ2-7; possibly TRBD2 for D (7 bases). The TCR sequence derives from a woman in her 40s who had been exposed to COVID-19. The sample consisted of PBMCs or T cells enriched from blood (not recorded which). CDR3 nucleotides: TGTGCCAGCATCGGGGGGCCCCCCTACGAGCAGTACTTC. It encodes CASIGGPPYEQYF.